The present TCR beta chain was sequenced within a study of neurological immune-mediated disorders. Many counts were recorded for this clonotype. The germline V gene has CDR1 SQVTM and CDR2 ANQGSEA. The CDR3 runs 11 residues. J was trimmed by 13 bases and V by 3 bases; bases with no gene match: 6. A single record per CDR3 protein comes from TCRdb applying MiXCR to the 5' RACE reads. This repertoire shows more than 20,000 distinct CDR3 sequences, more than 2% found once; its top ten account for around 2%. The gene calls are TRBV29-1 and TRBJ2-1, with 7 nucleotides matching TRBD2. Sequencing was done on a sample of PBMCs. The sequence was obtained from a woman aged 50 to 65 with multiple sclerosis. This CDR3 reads CSVDELAQQFF. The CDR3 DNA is TGCAGCGTTGACGAACTAGCGCAACAGTTCTTC.